This passage covers 8 T cell receptor beta chains from one sample sequenced in a study of CD8+ T cells in alopecia areata. cDNA serving as the sequencing template came from extracted, reverse transcribed RNA. Sequencing was performed with immunoSEQ multiplex PCR; in TCRdb, only in-frame clones are kept and a portion is missing. Altogether 270,000 or so clones were found in the sample, and no singletons occur. A sort of pooled cutaneous lymph node cells used CD4, CD8alpha, NKG2D, NKG2ACE and other stains. Sequenced sample: CD4+ T cells sorted from a lymph node. These receptors were collected from a C3H/HeJ mouse with alopecia areata. This strain's MHC haplotype is H2-k.

Concerning this clone itself: Gene names are the mouse ones. Read data end 4 residues before the CDR3 end; the end is taken from the germline J gene. This same CDR3 is encoded by further DNA sequences in the sample. The chain has TRBV13-3 and TRBJ2-3, with 9 nucleotides matching TRBD2. The CDR3 is 16 residues long. CDR1 NNHDY and CDR2 SYVADS come from the germline V gene. J was trimmed by 0 bases and V by 0 bases; bases with no gene match: 2. The part of the CDR3 DNA that was read is TGTGCCAGCAGTGATGACTGGGGGGCTAGTGCAGAA. As protein: CASSDDWGASAE. The full-length CDR3 reads as CASSDDWGASAETLYF.

This clone was detected a few times. Gene names denote mouse genes. The read comes to an end 4 residues before the CDR3 does, leaving the germline J gene to fill in the end. Other nucleotide sequences in the sample specify the same CDR3. The chain has TRBV1 and TRBJ2-1, with TRBD1 as a possible D gene (6 bases). The V end lost 0 bases, the J end lost 0 bases, and 6 bases lay between the germline ends. Per germline, CDR1 NSQYPW and CDR2 LRSPGD (reference sequence). CDR3 size: 15 residues. The DNA read from the CDR3 is TGCACCTGCAGTGCAGAAGGGGGTAACTATGCT. It codes for CTCSAEGGNYA. The CDR3 as a whole reads CTCSAEGGNYAEQFF.

This clone was found many times. Mouse names are used for the genes. Sequencing ends 4 residues short of the CDR3 end; the germline J gene provides the rest. The sample has other DNA sequences that encode this CDR3 too. The V and J genes are TRBV13-1 and TRBJ1-1, with D perhaps TRBD1 (5 bases). The germline V gene encodes CDR1 NSHNY and CDR2 SYGAGN. The CDR3 extends over 13 amino acids. The germline V and J ends were trimmed by 3 bases and 0 bases, with 6 bases remaining between them. The DNA read from the CDR3 is TGTGCCAGCAGTGGACAGTCAAACACA. Its protein is CASSGQSNT. In full, the CDR3 is CASSGQSNTEVFF.

As concerns this clone: These gene names are mouse names. From the germline J gene comes the end of the CDR3, since the read stops 4 residues before it. At the DNA level, this CDR3 is encoded by other sequences in the same sample as well. This chain joins TRBV5 and TRBJ2-5, with 10 positions matching TRBD1. The CDR3 is made up of 14 amino acids. Germline CDR1 and CDR2: LGHNA and YNLKQL (reference sequence). CDR3 protein: CASSQGQGADTQYF. CDR3 bases read: TGTGCCAGCAGCCAAGGACAGGGGGCCGAC.

Concerning this clone itself: The gene symbols are mouse symbols. The observed sequence ends 4 residues before the CDR3 terminus, with the missing tail filled in from the germline J gene. The chain has TRBV13-3 and TRBJ2-7, with 7 bases aligning to TRBD2. This CDR3 contains 14 residues. CDR1 is NNHDY, CDR2 SYVADS, per germline. V lost 0 bases and J lost 2; bases outside the gene matches: 2. The CDR3 region is CASSDGWGAYEQYF. The CDR3 bases that were read are TGTGCCAGCAGTGATGGTTGGGGGGCCTAT.

Only a few counts were recorded for this clone. The genes are named according to mouse. The sequence runs out 3 residues before the end of the CDR3; the remainder is reconstructed from the germline J gene. Other DNA sequences in the same sample also yield this CDR3. V usage is TRBV1 and J usage is TRBJ1-6, with 7 bases identical to TRBD1. TRBJ1-6 is sorted into the ORF group, with uncertain function. The CDR3 has 16 residues. J was trimmed by 0 bases and V by 3 bases; bases with no gene match: 2. CDR1 is NSQYPW, CDR2 LRSPGD, per germline (reference sequence). CDR3 DNA (partial): TGCACCTGCAGTGCTCGACAGGGTTCCTATAATTCGCCC. Translating it yields CTCSARQGSYNSP. The whole CDR3 sequence is CTCSARQGSYNSPLYF.

Only a few counts were recorded for this clone. The listed genes are named as in mouse. The CDR3 goes on 3 residues after the read ends, and that part is filled in from the germline J gene. The same CDR3 also results from other DNA sequences found in this sample. This chain links TRBV19 with TRBJ1-6; D is uncertain. TRBJ1-6 is marked as an open reading frame, function uncertain. Germline-derived CDR1 and CDR2 are FNHDT and SITEND (reference sequence). The CDR3 loop spans 15 amino acids. Between the trimmed V and J ends, which lost 2 bases and 0 bases, there was a span of 6 bases. Here the CDR3 reads CASSIGVSYNSPLYF. Partial CDR3 DNA: TGTGCCAGCAGTATTGGGGTTTCCTATAATTCGCCC.

With respect to this clone: The genes are named according to mouse. Read sequence stops 4 residues before the CDR3 end, and the germline J gene provides the missing end. This CDR3 is also generated by other DNA sequences in the sample. The rearrangement uses TRBV31 and TRBJ2-4; D call uncertain. Germline assignment: CDR1 GKSSPN and CDR2 SITVG. There are 13 residues in the CDR3. V lost 0 bases and J 0 bases, leaving 4 bases between the germline ends. The sequenced part of the CDR3 DNA is TGTGCCTGGAGTCTTTCTAGTCAAAAC. It specifies CAWSLSSQN. The CDR3, in full, reads CAWSLSSQNTLYF.